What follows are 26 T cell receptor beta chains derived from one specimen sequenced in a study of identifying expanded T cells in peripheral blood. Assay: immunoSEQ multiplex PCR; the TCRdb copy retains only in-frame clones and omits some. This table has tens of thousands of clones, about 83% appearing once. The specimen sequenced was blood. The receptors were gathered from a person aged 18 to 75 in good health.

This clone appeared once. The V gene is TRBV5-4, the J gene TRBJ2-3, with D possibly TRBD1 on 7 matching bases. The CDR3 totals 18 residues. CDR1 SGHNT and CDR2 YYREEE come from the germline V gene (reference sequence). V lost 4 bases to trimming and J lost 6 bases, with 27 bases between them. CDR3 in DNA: TGTGCCAGCAGCGGGGGAGGAAAAAATTGGGACAGTGCCGATACGCAGTATTTT. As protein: CASSGGGKNWDSADTQYF.

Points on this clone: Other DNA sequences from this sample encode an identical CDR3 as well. The DNA of the CDR3 is TGTGCCAGCAGTTTAGGGGAAAAACTGTTTTTT. The encoded protein is CASSLGEKLFF. The V and J genes are TRBV28 and TRBJ1-4; D call uncertain. CDR3 length equals 11 residues. CDR1 MDHEN and CDR2 SYDVKM come from the germline V gene. V was pared by 2 bases and J by 8 bases, with 3 bases between.

CDR3: CASSYGSAGSNQPQHF. In DNA form, the CDR3 reads TGTGCCAGCAGTTACGGGTCCGCGGGTAGCAATCAGCCCCAGCATTTT. V is TRBV6-5 and J is TRBJ1-5; D gene unclear. The CDR3 is 16 amino acids. V gave up 2 bases and J gave up 0 bases, with 11 bases separating them. CDR1 MNHEY and CDR2 SVGAGI come from the germline V gene.

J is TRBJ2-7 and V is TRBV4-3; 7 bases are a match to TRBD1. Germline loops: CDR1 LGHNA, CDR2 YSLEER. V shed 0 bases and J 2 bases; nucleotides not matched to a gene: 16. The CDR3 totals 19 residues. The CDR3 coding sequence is TGCGCCAGCAGCCAAGACCTTATCGACCCCGGGACAGATACCTACGAGCAGTACTTC. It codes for CASSQDLIDPGTDTYEQYF.

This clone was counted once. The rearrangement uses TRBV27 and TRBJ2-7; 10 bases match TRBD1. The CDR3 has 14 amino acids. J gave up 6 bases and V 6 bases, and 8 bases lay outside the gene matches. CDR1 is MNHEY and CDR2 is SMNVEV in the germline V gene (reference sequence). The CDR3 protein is CASRSETGGAEQYF. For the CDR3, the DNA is TGTGCCAGCAGGTCCGAGACAGGGGGCGCCGAGCAGTACTTC.

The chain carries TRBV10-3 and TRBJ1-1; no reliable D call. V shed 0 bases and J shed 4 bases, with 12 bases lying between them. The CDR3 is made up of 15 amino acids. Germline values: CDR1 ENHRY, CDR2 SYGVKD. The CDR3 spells CAISESRVRFTEAFF. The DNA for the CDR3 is TGTGCCATCAGTGAGTCAAGGGTCCGGTTCACTGAAGCTTTCTTT.

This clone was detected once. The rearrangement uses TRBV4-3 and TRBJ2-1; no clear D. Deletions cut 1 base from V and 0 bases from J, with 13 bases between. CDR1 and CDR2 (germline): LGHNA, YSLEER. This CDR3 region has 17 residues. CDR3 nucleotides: TGCGCCAGCAGCCAAGGAGGAAACGTCGGCTCCTACAATGAGCAGTTCTTC. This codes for CASSQGGNVGSYNEQFF.

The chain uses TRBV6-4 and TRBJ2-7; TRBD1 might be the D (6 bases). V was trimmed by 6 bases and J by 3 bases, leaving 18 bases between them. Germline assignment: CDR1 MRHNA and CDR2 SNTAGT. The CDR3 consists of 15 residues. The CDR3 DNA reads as TGTGCCAGCAGCGGTCGGTCAGGGGACCACTACGAGCAGTACTTC. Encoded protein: CASSGRSGDHYEQYF.

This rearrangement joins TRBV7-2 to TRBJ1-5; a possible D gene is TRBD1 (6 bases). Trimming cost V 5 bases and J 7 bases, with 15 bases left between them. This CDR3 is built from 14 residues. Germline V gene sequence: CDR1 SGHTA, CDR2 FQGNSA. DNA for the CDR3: TGTGCCAGCAGCCTCCGAGGTGGGGGCCAGCCCCAGCATTTT. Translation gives CASSLRGGGQPQHF.

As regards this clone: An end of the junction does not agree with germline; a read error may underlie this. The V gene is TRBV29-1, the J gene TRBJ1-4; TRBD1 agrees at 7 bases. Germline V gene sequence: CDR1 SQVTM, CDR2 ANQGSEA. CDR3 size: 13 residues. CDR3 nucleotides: TGCAGCGTCGCCACAGGGGAGAATGGAAAACTGTTTTTT. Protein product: CSVATGENGKLFF.

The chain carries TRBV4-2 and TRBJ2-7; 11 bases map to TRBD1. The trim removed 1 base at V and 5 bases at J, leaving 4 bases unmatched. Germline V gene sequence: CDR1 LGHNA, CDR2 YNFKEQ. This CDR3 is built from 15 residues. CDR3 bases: TGTGCCAGCAGCCAAGGGGGACAGGGGGTCAACGAGCAGTACTTC. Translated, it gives CASSQGGQGVNEQYF.

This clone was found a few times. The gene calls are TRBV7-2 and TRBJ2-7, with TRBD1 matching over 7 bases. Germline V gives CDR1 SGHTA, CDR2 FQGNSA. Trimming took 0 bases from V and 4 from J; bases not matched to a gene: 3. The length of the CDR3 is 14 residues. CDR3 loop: CASSLAGQDYEQYF. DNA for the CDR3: TGTGCCAGCAGCTTAGCCGGACAGGATTACGAGCAGTACTTC.

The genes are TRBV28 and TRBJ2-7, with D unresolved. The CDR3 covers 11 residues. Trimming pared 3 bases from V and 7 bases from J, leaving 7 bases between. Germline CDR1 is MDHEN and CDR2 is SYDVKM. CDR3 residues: CASSFTAEQYF. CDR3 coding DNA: TGTGCCAGCAGTTTCACGGCAGAGCAGTACTTC.

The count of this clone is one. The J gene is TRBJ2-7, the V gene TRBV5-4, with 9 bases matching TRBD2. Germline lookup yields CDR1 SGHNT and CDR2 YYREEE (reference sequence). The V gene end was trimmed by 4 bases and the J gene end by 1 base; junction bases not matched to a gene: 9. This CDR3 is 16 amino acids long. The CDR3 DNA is TGTGCCAGCAGCCCTCTAGCGGGAAGTGGGTCCTACGAGCAGTACTTC. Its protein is CASSPLAGSGSYEQYF.

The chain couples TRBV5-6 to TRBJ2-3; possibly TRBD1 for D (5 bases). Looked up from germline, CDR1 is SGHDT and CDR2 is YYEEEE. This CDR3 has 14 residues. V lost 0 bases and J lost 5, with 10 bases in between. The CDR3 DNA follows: TGTGCCAGCAGCTTGGCTGGGCAGGGAGATACGCAGTATTTT. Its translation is CASSLAGQGDTQYF.

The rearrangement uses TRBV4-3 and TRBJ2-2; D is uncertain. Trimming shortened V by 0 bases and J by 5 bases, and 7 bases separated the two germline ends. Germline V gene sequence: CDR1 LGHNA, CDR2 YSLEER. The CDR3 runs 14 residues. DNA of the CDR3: TGCGCCAGCAGCCAAGATCGGCGTACCGGGGAGCTGTTTTTT. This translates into CASSQDRRTGELFF.

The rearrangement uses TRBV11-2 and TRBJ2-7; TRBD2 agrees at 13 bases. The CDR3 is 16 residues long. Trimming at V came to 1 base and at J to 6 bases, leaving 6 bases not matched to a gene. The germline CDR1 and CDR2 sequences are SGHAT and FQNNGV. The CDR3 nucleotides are TGTGCCAGCAGCTTAGGCGGGGGGACTAGCGGGATCGAGCAGTACTTC. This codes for CASSLGGGTSGIEQYF.

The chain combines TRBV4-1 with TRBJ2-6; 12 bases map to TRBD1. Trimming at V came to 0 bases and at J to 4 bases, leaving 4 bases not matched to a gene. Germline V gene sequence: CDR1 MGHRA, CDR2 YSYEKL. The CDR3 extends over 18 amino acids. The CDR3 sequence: CASSQDGTGGAGANVLTF. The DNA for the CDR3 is TGCGCCAGCAGCCAAGACGGGACAGGGGGCGCAGGGGCCAACGTCCTGACTTTC.

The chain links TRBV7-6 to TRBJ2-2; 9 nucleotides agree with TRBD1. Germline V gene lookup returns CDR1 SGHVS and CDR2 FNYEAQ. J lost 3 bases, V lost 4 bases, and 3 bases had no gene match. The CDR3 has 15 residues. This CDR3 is CASSSRDRDTGELFF. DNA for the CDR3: TGTGCCAGCAGCTCCCGGGACAGGGACACCGGGGAGCTGTTTTTT.

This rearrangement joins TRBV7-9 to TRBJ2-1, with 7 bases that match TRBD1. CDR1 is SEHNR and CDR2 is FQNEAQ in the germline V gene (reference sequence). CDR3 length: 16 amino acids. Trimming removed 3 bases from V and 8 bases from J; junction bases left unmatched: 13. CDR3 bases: TGTGCCAGCAGCTTTAGTGAGACAGGGAGAGGGCATGAGCAGTTCTTC. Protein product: CASSFSETGRGHEQFF.

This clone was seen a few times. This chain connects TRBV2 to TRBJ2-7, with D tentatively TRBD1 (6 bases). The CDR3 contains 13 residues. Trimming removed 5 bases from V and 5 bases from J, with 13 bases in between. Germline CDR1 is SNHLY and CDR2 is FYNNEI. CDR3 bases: TGTGCCAGCAGTTGGCAGGGGTCCCACGAGCAGTACTTC. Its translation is CASSWQGSHEQYF.

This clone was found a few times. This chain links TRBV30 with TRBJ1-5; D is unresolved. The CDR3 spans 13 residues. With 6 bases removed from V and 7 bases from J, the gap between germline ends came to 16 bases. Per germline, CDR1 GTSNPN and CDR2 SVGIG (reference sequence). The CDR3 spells CACELGGTQPQHF. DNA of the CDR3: TGTGCCTGTGAGTTAGGTGGTACCCAGCCCCAGCATTTT.

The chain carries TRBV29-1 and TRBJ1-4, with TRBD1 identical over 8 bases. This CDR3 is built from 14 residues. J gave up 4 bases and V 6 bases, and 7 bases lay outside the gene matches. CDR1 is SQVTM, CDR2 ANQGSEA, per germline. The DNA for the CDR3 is TGCAGCGTGGGGGACAGGATCAATAATGAAAAACTGTTTTTT. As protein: CSVGDRINNEKLFF. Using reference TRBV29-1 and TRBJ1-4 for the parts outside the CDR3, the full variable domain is SAVISQKPSRDICQRGTSLTIQCQVDSQVTMMFWYRQQPGQSLTLIATANQGSEATYESGFVIDKFPISRPNLTFSTLTVSNMSPEDSSIYLCSVGDRINNEKLFFGSGTQLSVL.

The CDR3 loop is CASSEDPGLITDTQYF. The CDR3 coding sequence is TGTGCCAGCAGTGAAGACCCCGGACTAATCACAGATACGCAGTATTTT. This chain uses TRBV2 with TRBJ2-3; D perhaps matches TRBD2 (6 bases). Trimming pared 1 base from V and 2 bases from J, leaving 13 bases between. The CDR3 is 16 residues long. In germline, CDR1 is SNHLY, CDR2 FYNNEI.

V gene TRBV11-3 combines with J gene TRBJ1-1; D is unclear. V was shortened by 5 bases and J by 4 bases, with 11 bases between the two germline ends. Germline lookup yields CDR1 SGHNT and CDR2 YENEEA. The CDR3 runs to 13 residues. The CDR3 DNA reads TGTGCCAGCAGCCGCCTTGCGGTCACTGAAGCTTTCTTT. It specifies CASSRLAVTEAFF.

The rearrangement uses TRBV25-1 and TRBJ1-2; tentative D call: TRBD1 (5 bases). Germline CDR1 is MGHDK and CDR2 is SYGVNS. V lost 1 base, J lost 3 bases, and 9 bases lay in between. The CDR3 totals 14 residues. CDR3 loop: CASSEWGTDYGYTF. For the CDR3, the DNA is TGTGCCAGCAGTGAATGGGGGACCGACTATGGCTACACCTTC.